The entry below describes one T cell receptor beta chain. What it recognizes is unknown. The CDR3 spans 15 residues. Germline assignment: CDR1 SNHLY and CDR2 FYNNEI. V lost 4 bases, J lost 1 base, and 11 bases lay in between. Primers for the PCR totalled 60 Vbeta and 13 Jbeta. Here immunoSEQ multiplex PCR was the method, and the copy in TCRdb shows in-frame clones only, minus some. The sample holds over 250,000 clones, approximately 70% seen once. This sample is part of a study of cytomegalovirus exposure and HLA in healthy donors. Study-wide results and limits: Presence/absence comparisons presumed near-even sequencing depth among donors. In a later analysis, at a false discovery rate of 0.05, roughly 18,000 TCR beta sequences were associated with HLA alleles. Researchers had no immune exposure information except CMV serostatus available. With DRB1 most and HLA-C fewest, TCR association rates differed between HLA loci in a later analysis.

The sequencing input was PBMCs. The chain employs TRBV2 and TRBJ2-4; D might be TRBD1 (5 bases). This receptor was obtained from a female donor in good health and CMV-seronegative. Here the CDR3 DNA reads TGTGCCAGCAGTGGTAGACAGAACGCCAAAAACATTCAGTACTTC. Protein sequence: CASSGRQNAKNIQYF. Supplemented by reference TRBV2 and TRBJ2-4, the full variable domain reads EPEVTQTPSHQVTQMGQEVILRCVPISNHLYFYWYRQILGQKVEFLVSFYNNEISEKSEIFDDQFSVERPDGSNFTLKIRSTKLEDSAMYFCASSGRQNAKNIQYFGAGTRLSVL.